The present T cell receptor beta chain was sequenced within a study of CD8+CD57+ T cells in acquired aplastic anemia. On the study more broadly: Mean read depth for CD4+ cells from healthy donors was approximately 10 million. General study results and limits: Patients and controls were found to share twenty-nine CD8+ CDR3 sequences.

This clonotype was recorded many times. The antigen is not known. Profiling that covered TCR beta VDJ and CDR3 relied on genomic DNA as its template. From the reads, TCRdb called clonotypes with MiXCR, one entry per CDR3 protein. The profile shows 35,000 to 50,000 distinct CDR3 sequences, around 67% of them singletons. The CDR3 totals 11 residues. The germline V and J ends were trimmed by 3 bases and 3 bases, with 2 bases remaining between them. The receptor's source is a human donor in good health, serving as a control. The V gene is TRBV12-3 or TRBV12-4, the J gene TRBJ1-1, with unresolved D. What was sequenced was sorted CD4+, CD8+, or CD8+CD57+ T cells (not recorded which) from PBMCs. CDR3 amino acids: CASSLDTEAFF. As DNA, the CDR3 is TGTGCCAGCAGTTTGGACACTGAAGCTTTCTTT.